The sequence of this TCR beta chain was determined in a study of neurological immune-mediated disorders. TCRdb redid the calling of the 5' RACE reads with MiXCR, one entry per CDR3 protein. The table has 45,000 to 70,000 distinct CDR3 sequences, approximately 4% seen once. From germline, CDR1 is DFQATT and CDR2 SNEGSKA (reference sequence). This CDR3 comprises 14 residues. V lost 0 bases and J 4 bases, leaving 10 bases between the germline ends. At least ten counts were recorded for this clonotype. This sequence joins TRBV20-1 and TRBJ1-5; D possibly corresponds to TRBD1 (6 bases). The origin of this receptor is a man aged 45-65 years with multiple sclerosis. The sequenced sample consisted of PBMCs. CDR3 in amino acids: CSAREPGENQPQHF. DNA of the CDR3: TGCAGTGCTAGAGAACCAGGGGAGAATCAGCCCCAGCATTTT.